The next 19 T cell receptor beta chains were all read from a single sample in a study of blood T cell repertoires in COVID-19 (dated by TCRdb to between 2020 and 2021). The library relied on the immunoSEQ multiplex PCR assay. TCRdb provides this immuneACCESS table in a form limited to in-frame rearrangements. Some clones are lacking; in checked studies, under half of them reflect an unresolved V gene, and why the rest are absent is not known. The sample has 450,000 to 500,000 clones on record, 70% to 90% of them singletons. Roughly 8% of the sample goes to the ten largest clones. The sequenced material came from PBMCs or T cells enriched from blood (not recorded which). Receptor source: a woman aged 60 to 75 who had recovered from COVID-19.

CDR3 coding DNA: TGTGCCAGCAGCTTGAGGGGTGCCTCCTACGAGCAGTACGTC. Protein product: CASSLRGASYEQYV. V gene TRBV5-6 combines with J gene TRBJ2-7; TRBD1 is a possible D gene (5 bases). The germline CDR1 and CDR2 sequences are SGHDT and YYEEEE. This CDR3 contains 14 residues. V lost 1 base and J lost 0, with 8 bases in between.

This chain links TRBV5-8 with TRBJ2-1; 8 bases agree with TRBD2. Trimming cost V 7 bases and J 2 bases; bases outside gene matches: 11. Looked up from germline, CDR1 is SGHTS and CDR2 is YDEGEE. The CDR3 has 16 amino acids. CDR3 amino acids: CASRFPGGGPYNEQFF. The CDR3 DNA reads TGTGCCAGCCGATTTCCCGGGGGGGGACCCTACAATGAGCAGTTCTTC. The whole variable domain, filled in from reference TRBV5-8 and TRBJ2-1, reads EAGVTQSPTHLIKTRGQQATLRCSPISGHTSVYWYQQALGLGLQFLLWYDEGEERNRGNFPPRFSGRQFPNYSSELNVNALELEDSALYLCASRFPGGGPYNEQFFGPGTRLTVL.

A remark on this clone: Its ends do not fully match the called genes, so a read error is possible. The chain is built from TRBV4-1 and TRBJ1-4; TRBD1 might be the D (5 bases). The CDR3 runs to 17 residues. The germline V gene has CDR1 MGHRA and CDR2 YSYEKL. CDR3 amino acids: CASSLTPSRATHEKLFF. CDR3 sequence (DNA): TGCGCCAGCAGCCTCACACCAAGCAGGGCAACTCATGAAAAACTGTTTTTT.

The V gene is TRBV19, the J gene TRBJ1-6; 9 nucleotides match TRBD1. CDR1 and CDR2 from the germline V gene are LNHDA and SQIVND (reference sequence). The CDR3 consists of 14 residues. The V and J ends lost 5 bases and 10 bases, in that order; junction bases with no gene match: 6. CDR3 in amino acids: CASSWDRVESPLHF. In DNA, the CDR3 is TGTGCCAGTAGTTGGGACAGGGTGGAGTCACCCCTCCACTTT.

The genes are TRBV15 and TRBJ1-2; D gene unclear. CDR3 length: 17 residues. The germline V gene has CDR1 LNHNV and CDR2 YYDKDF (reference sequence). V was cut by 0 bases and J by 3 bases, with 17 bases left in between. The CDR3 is CATSRDRVQLLDYGYTF. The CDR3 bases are TGTGCCACCAGCAGAGATCGAGTACAGCTGCTGGACTATGGCTACACCTTC.

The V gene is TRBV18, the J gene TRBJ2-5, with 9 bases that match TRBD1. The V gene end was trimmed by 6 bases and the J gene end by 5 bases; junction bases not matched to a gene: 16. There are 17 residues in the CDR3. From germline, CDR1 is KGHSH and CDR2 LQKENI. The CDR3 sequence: CASSRLRPGTGPETQYF. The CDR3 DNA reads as TGTGCCAGCTCGCGGCTCCGCCCCGGGACAGGGCCGGAGACCCAGTACTTC. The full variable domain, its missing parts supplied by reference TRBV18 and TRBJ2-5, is NAGVMQNPRHLVRRRGQEARLRCSPMKGHSHVYWYRQLPEEGLKFMVYLQKENIIDESGMPKERFSAEFPKEGPSILRIQQVVRGDSAAYFCASSRLRPGTGPETQYFGPGTRLLVL.

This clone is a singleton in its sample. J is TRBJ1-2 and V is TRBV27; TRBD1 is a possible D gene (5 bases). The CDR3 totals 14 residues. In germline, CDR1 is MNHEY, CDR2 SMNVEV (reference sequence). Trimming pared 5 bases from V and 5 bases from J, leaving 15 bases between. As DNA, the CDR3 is TGTGCCAGCAGTCTCATTCCGGGGGGTTATGGCTACACCTTC. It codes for CASSLIPGGYGYTF.

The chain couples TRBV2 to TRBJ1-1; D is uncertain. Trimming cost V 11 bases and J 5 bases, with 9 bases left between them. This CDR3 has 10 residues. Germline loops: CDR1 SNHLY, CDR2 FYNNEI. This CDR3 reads CAGSGTEAFF. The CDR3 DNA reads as TGTGCCGGGTCGGGTACTGAAGCTTTCTTT.

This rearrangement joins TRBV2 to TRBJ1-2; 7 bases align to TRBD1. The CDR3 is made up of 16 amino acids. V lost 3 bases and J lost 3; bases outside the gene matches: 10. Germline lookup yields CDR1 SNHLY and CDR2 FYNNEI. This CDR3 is CASSEEGAPRYYGYTF. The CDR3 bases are TGTGCCAGCAGTGAGGAGGGGGCCCCACGGTACTATGGCTACACCTTC.

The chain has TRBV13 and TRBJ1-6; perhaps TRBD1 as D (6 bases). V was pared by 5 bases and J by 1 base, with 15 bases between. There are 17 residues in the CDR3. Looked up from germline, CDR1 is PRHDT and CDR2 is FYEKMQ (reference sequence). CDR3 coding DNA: TGTGCCAGCAGCAATCAGGGGCCGGAGTCCTATAATTCACCCCTCCACTTT. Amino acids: CASSNQGPESYNSPLHF.

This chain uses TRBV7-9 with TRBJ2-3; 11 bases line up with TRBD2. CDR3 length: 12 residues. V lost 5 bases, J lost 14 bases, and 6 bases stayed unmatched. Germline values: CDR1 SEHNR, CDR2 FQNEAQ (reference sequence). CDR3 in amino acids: CASSALAGVVYF. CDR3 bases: TGTGCCAGCAGCGCACTAGCGGGGGTAGTGTATTTT. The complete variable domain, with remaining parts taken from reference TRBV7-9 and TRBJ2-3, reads DTGVSQNPRHKITKRGQNVTFRCDPISEHNRLYWYRQTLGQGPEFLTYFQNEAQLEKSRLLSDRFSAERPKGSFSTLEIQRTEQGDSAMYLCASSALAGVVYFGPGTRLTVL.

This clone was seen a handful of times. The DNA of the CDR3 is TGTGCCAGCAGTTCTGCTGGGGGACAGGTCTACGAGCAGTACTTC. Protein product: CASSSAGGQVYEQYF. The gene calls are TRBV2 and TRBJ2-7; 8 nucleotides agree with TRBD1. This CDR3 is built from 15 residues. The junction had 9 bases not matched to a gene; V was cut back by 5 bases and J by 3 bases. Looked up from germline, CDR1 is SNHLY and CDR2 is FYNNEI.

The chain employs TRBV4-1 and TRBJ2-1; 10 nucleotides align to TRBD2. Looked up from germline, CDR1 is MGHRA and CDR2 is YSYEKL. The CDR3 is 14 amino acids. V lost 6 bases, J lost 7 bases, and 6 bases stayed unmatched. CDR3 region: CASSPSGGANEQFF. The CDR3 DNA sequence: TGCGCCAGCAGTCCCAGCGGGGGGGCAAATGAGCAGTTCTTC.

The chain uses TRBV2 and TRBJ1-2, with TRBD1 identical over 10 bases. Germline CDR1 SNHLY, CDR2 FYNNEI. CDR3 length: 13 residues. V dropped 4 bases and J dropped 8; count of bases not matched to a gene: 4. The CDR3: CASSGDRGRGYTF. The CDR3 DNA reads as TGTGCCAGCAGTGGGGACAGGGGACGCGGCTACACCTTC.

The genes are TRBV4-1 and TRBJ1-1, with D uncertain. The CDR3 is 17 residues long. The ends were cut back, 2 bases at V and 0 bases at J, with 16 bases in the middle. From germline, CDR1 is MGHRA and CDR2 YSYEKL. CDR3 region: CASSQLPAGMMNTEAFF. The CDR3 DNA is TGCGCCAGCAGCCAACTCCCTGCAGGTATGATGAACACTGAAGCTTTCTTT.

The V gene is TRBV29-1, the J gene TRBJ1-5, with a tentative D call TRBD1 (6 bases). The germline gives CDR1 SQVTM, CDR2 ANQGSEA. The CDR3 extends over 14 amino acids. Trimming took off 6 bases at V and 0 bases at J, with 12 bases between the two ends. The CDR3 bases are TGCAGCGTAAAACAGGGAGATAGCAATCAGCCCCAGCATTTT. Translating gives CSVKQGDSNQPQHF.

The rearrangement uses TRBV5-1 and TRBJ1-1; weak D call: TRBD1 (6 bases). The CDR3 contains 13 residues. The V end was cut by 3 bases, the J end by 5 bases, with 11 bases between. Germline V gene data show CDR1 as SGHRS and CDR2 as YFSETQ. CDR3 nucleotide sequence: TGCGCCAGCAGCTCAACAGGGTTGACTGAAGCTTTCTTT. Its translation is CASSSTGLTEAFF.

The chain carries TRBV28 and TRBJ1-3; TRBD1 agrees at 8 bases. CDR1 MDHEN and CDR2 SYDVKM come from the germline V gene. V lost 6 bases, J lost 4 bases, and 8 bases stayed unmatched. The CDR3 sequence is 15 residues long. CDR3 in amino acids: CASRRTGLSGNTIYF. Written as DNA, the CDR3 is TGTGCCAGCAGAAGGACAGGGTTGTCCGGAAACACCATATATTTT.

CDR3 region: CASSFKGTHEQYV. The DNA for the CDR3 is TGCGCCAGCAGCTTTAAGGGGACACACGAGCAGTACGTC. The rearrangement uses TRBV5-1 and TRBJ2-7; perhaps TRBD1 as D (6 bases). V was cut by 2 bases and J by 5 bases, with 11 bases left in between. This CDR3 has 13 residues. Germline values: CDR1 SGHRS, CDR2 YFSETQ.